A single sample is the source of the 23 T cell receptor beta chains below, sequenced in a study of blood T cell repertoires in COVID-19. Repertoires were generated with immunoSEQ multiplex PCR, while TCRdb's copy carries only in-frame clones and drops some. The data show 65,000 to 75,000 clones, with roughly nine tenths seen just once and 4.4% held by the top ten. The material sequenced was peripheral blood. The source is a man aged 50 to 59 with active COVID-19.

The chain is built from TRBV25-1 and TRBJ2-2, with a tentative D call TRBD1 (5 bases). Per the germline V gene, CDR1 is MGHDK and CDR2 is SYGVNS. The CDR3 contains 15 residues. Trimming removed 3 bases from V and 2 bases from J, with 10 bases in between. The CDR3 loop is CASSEKTENTGELFF. The CDR3 DNA reads as TGTGCCAGCAGTGAGAAGACAGAAAACACCGGGGAGCTGTTTTTT. The full variable domain, rest sourced from reference TRBV25-1 and TRBJ2-2, is EADIYQTPRYLVIGTGKKITLECSQTMGHDKMYWYQQDPGMELHLIHYSYGVNSTEKGDLSSESTVSRIRTEHFPLTLESARPSHTSQYLCASSEKTENTGELFFGEGSRLTVL.

This clone occurred many times. The J gene is TRBJ2-7, the V gene TRBV6-8; 8 bases match TRBD1. V gave up 5 bases and J gave up 4 bases; unmatched junction bases: 19. This CDR3 has 18 residues. In germline, CDR1 is MNHGY, CDR2 SAAAGT. The CDR3 nucleotides read TGTGCCAGCAGTCCCCACGGGACAGGCCATGCCCCGTTATACGAGCAGTACTTC. It yields the protein CASSPHGTGHAPLYEQYF.

The chain links TRBV6-4 to TRBJ1-6; D gene ambiguous. This CDR3 has 15 amino acids. V was pared by 4 bases and J by 3 bases, with 10 bases between. Looked up from germline, CDR1 is MRHNA and CDR2 is SNTAGT. The CDR3 bases are TGTGCCAGCAGTGTGGGCTCCAACTATAATTCACCCCTCCACTTT. Its translation: CASSVGSNYNSPLHF.

The chain recombines TRBV14 with TRBJ2-1; TRBD2 agrees at 10 bases. The germline V gene has CDR1 SGHDN and CDR2 FVKESK. The CDR3 runs to 16 residues. Germline trimming cut 0 bases from V and 9 bases from J; bases unmatched to any gene: 8. The CDR3, as DNA: TGTGCCAGCAGCCAAGATTCGCTAGCGGGGGCGGTTGAGCAGTTCTTC. Translation: CASSQDSLAGAVEQFF.

This clone was seen a few times. Other DNA sequences of this sample code for an identical CDR3. This chain connects TRBV5-1 to TRBJ1-6; a weak D match, TRBD1 (5 bases). The CDR3 runs to 14 residues. Trimming left V 2 bases short and J 6 bases short, with 9 bases between. CDR1 and CDR2 (germline): SGHRS, YFSETQ. The CDR3 DNA sequence: TGCGCCAGCAGCTTAGGGGATCTTAATTCACCCCTCCACTTT. Translating gives CASSLGDLNSPLHF.

CDR3 sequence reads: CASSYASGNSGNTIYF. CDR3 bases: TGTGCCAGCAGTTACGCGTCGGGAAACTCTGGAAACACCATATATTTT. The chain combines TRBV6-5 with TRBJ1-3; D gene ambiguous. Trimming shortened V by 2 bases and J by 0 bases, and 11 bases separated the two germline ends. In germline, CDR1 is MNHEY, CDR2 SVGAGI. The CDR3 sequence is 16 residues long.

The gene calls are TRBV20-1 and TRBJ1-1; D is perhaps TRBD1 (5 bases). The CDR3 is made up of 13 amino acids. The V end was cut by 3 bases, the J end by 4 bases, with 12 bases between. CDR1 is DFQATT, CDR2 SNEGSKA, per germline (reference sequence). CDR3 in amino acids: CSASAGKGTEAFF. CDR3 DNA: TGCAGTGCTAGTGCAGGGAAGGGCACTGAAGCTTTCTTT.

The rearrangement joins TRBV11-2 to TRBJ1-4; D not resolved. The V end was cut by 5 bases, the J end by 8 bases, with 12 bases between. This CDR3 has 13 amino acids. Looked up from germline, CDR1 is SGHAT and CDR2 is FQNNGV. The CDR3 DNA sequence: TGTGCCAGCAGCCTTAAGCCCCGGGAAAAACTGTTTTTT. Amino acids: CASSLKPREKLFF.

V and J are TRBV5-1 and TRBJ2-3; D unresolved. The CDR3 length is 14 residues. Trimming left V 5 bases short and J 6 bases short, with 16 bases between. Per the germline V gene, CDR1 is SGHRS and CDR2 is YFSETQ. Here the CDR3 DNA reads TGCGCCAGCAGACTCCTATCAACTAAGGATACGCAGTATTTT. Protein: CASRLLSTKDTQYF.

The CDR3 region is CASSLSLLNTEAFF. CDR3 DNA sequence: TGTGCCAGCAGCTTGTCACTGCTGAACACTGAAGCTTTCTTT. The chain recombines TRBV5-4 with TRBJ1-1, with D unresolved. The germline V and J ends were trimmed by 1 base and 0 bases, with 7 bases remaining between them. CDR1 and CDR2 (germline): SGHNT, YYREEE (reference sequence). The CDR3 consists of 14 residues.

The CDR3 DNA follows: TGCGCCAGCAGCTTGGTACCAGACCAAGAGACCCAGTACTTC. Translation gives CASSLVPDQETQYF. The chain is built from TRBV5-1 and TRBJ2-5; D uncertain. This CDR3 contains 14 residues. Trimming shortened V by 0 bases and J by 0 bases, and 6 bases separated the two germline ends. Germline V gives CDR1 SGHRS, CDR2 YFSETQ.

The J gene is TRBJ2-2, the V gene TRBV7-3; D is unclear. Germline loops: CDR1 SGHTA, CDR2 FQGTGA. The CDR3 contains 13 residues. Deletions cut 3 bases from V and 5 bases from J, with 7 bases between. The chain's CDR3 is CASSLKTTGELFF. The CDR3 region has the DNA TGTGCCAGCAGCTTGAAAACAACCGGGGAGCTGTTTTTT.

The chain combines TRBV11-2 with TRBJ2-7; TRBD2 might be the D (5 bases). Trimming shortened V by 1 base and J by 9 bases, and 13 bases separated the two germline ends. The CDR3 has 13 residues. From germline, CDR1 is SGHAT and CDR2 FQNNGV. The DNA of the CDR3 is TGTGCCAGCAGCTTAGGGGAGAAAGTTGTGCAGTACTTC. Its translation: CASSLGEKVVQYF.

Concerning this clone itself: A junction end diverges from the germline sequence, so it may reflect a read error. CDR3 sequence reads: CASSQEWVGGPSNF. The CDR3 DNA reads TGTGCCAGCAGCCAAGAGTGGGTGGGCGGGCCTTCCAACTTC. The rearrangement links TRBV14 to TRBJ2-7; a weak D match, TRBD2 (5 bases). CDR1 is SGHDN and CDR2 is FVKESK in the germline V gene. This CDR3 region has 14 residues. Using reference TRBV14 and TRBJ2-7 for the parts outside the CDR3, the full variable domain is EAGVTQFPSHSVIEKGQTVTLRCDPISGHDNLYWYRRVMGKEIKFLLHFVKESKQDESGMPNNRFLAERTGGTYSTLKVQPAELEDSGVYFCASSQEWVGGPSNFGPGTRLTVT.

Here the CDR3 DNA reads TGTGCCAGCAGCTACTGGGGACAGGGGGCTCGATCTACTGGGGCCAACGTCCTGACTTTC. Translating it yields CASSYWGQGARSTGANVLTF. J is TRBJ2-6 and V is TRBV7-3; TRBD1 aligns across 12 bases. The germline CDR1 and CDR2 sequences are SGHTA and FQGTGA. The CDR3 has 20 residues. The V segment lost 4 bases and the J segment 2 bases; nucleotides outside the gene matches: 12. Variable domain in full (rest from reference TRBV7-3 and TRBJ2-6): GAGVSQTPSNKVTEKGKYVELRCDPISGHTALYWYRQSLGQGPEFLIYFQGTGAADDSGLPNDRFFAVRPEGSVSTLKIQRTERGDSAVYLCASSYWGQGARSTGANVLTFGAGSRLTVL.

This chain links TRBV7-9 with TRBJ2-2, with TRBD2 as a possible D gene (6 bases). The CDR3 covers 16 residues. V was pared by 7 bases and J by 0 bases, with 15 bases between. Germline assignment: CDR1 SEHNR and CDR2 FQNEAQ (reference sequence). In DNA form, the CDR3 reads TGTGCCAGCAACCCATTTCCGGGGGCGAACACCGGGGAGCTGTTTTTT. It is translated as CASNPFPGANTGELFF.

This clone was picked up a small number of times. Its ends do not fully match the called genes, so a read error is possible. This rearrangement joins TRBV6-5 to TRBJ1-5, with D perhaps matching TRBD1 (5 bases). Germline V gives CDR1 MNHEY, CDR2 SVGAGI. The CDR3 is 15 residues long. CDR3 in DNA: TGTGCCAGCAGTAACTCAGGGAGAGGAGATCAGCCCCAGCATTTT. It codes for CASSNSGRGDQPQHF.

The CDR3 here is CASSLVGSGGTSTDTQYF. The CDR3, as DNA: TGTGCCAGCAGCTTAGTTGGTAGCGGGGGTACTAGCACAGATACGCAGTATTTT. J is TRBJ2-3 and V is TRBV7-2, with 9 bases that match TRBD2. The germline V gene encodes CDR1 SGHTA and CDR2 FQGNSA. The CDR3 runs to 18 residues. With 1 base clipped from V and 0 bases from J, the junction kept 8 bases outside the gene matches.

This clone has a single count. This sequence joins TRBV7-8 and TRBJ2-1; the D is unclear. The V and J ends lost 1 base and 6 bases respectively, with 10 bases between them. The CDR3 is 14 amino acids. Germline V gene lookup returns CDR1 SGHVS and CDR2 FQNEAQ. The CDR3: CASSLVVAGNEQFF. The CDR3 region has the DNA TGTGCCAGCAGCTTAGTGGTAGCCGGCAATGAGCAGTTCTTC. Variable domain in full (rest from reference TRBV7-8 and TRBJ2-1): GAGVSQSPRYKVAKRGQDVALRCDPISGHVSLFWYQQALGQGPEFLTYFQNEAQLDKSGLPSDRFFAERPEGSVSTLKIQRTQQEDSAVYLCASSLVVAGNEQFFGPGTRLTVL.

The chain is built from TRBV7-2 and TRBJ1-5, with a weak D call TRBD1 (6 bases). The CDR3 is 15 amino acids. V lost 5 bases and J lost 3, with 14 bases in between. The V gene's germline CDR1 is SGHTA and CDR2 FQGNSA. CDR3 residues: CASSHYTGFNQPQHF. The CDR3 nucleotides read TGTGCCAGCAGCCACTATACAGGGTTCAATCAGCCCCAGCATTTT.

The V gene is TRBV13, the J gene TRBJ2-2; TRBD1 agrees at 9 bases. Germline loops: CDR1 PRHDT, CDR2 FYEKMQ (reference sequence). The CDR3 is 15 amino acids. The V and J ends lost 5 bases and 1 base, in that order; junction bases with no gene match: 2. Here the CDR3 reads CASSEGQGNTGELFF. CDR3 DNA: TGTGCCAGCAGCGAGGGACAGGGGAACACCGGGGAGCTGTTTTTT.

CDR3 protein: CSASTTQETQYF. The CDR3 DNA reads TGCAGTGCTAGTACTACCCAAGAGACCCAGTACTTC. This chain links TRBV20-1 with TRBJ2-5; D gene ambiguous. Germline assignment: CDR1 DFQATT and CDR2 SNEGSKA (reference sequence). Trimming removed 3 bases from V and 1 base from J, with 6 bases in between. The CDR3 has 12 amino acids.

This clone was found a few times. This chain uses TRBV9 with TRBJ2-7; 14 bases are a match to TRBD2. CDR1 SGDLS and CDR2 YYNGEE come from the germline V gene. Losses at the gene ends were 3 bases for V and 0 bases for J; bases not matched to a gene: 11. This CDR3 has 19 residues. As DNA, the CDR3 is TGTGCCAGCAGCGCTAGGGAGGGACTAGCGGGGGCCCTCTCCTACGAGCAGTACTTC. Translating it yields CASSAREGLAGALSYEQYF.